The rows below give T cell receptor beta chains drawn from one sample of a study of early T cells in non-severe SARS-CoV-2 infection. TCRdb redid the calling of the 5' RACE reads with MiXCR, one entry per CDR3 protein. The table records about 80,000 distinct CDR3 sequences, 9.5% to 15% of them present only once. Sequenced material: whole blood, taken at baseline. These receptors all come from an adult who was a healthcare worker with PCR-confirmed SARS-CoV-2 infection or an uninfected control (not recorded which). The donor label of this sample is uncertain. Each CDR3 is given with its conserved first and last residue. Fields, in order: D gene, clone size, J gene, V gene, CDR3 DNA, CDR3 protein. A D gene is named only where the DNA matches it firmly. Only part of the rows carry a size: once, few, many, or a class if the clone is expanded.

TRBD1 | many | TRBJ2-7 | TRBV7-2 | TGTGCCAGCAGCGTCGGGACAGGGGGCGGTTACGAGCAGTACTTC | CASSVGTGGGYEQYF
TRBD2 | - | TRBJ2-1 | TRBV6-4 | TGTGCCAGCTCGTTAGGGACTAGCGGGGACAATGAGCAGTTCTTC | CASSLGTSGDNEQFF
TRBD2 | - | TRBJ2-7 | TRBV18 | TGTGCCAGCTCACCCCGACTAGCGGGCGTACGCGAGCAGTACTTC | CASSPRLAGVREQYF
- | - | TRBJ2-7 | TRBV6-1 | TGTGCCAGCAGTGTCGGCGGCTCCTACGAGCAGTACTTC | CASSVGGSYEQYF
- | few | TRBJ1-4 | TRBV12-3/TRBV12-4 | TGTGCCAGCAGTTTCCAACAGGGCGGCGAAAAACTGTTTTTT | CASSFQQGGEKLFF
- | - | TRBJ1-1 | TRBV6-5 | TGTGCCAGCAGTCGGCGTCAACGGGGAAGTAGGACTGAAGCTTTCTTT | CASSRRQRGSRTEAFF
TRBD1 | many | TRBJ2-5 | TRBV10-2 | TGCGCCAGCAGTTGGACAGGGCAAGAGACCCAGTACTTC | CASSWTGQETQYF
TRBD2 | - | TRBJ2-1 | TRBV7-6 | TGTGCCAGCAGCCAAATAGCGGGGACCTCCTACAATGAGCAGTTCTTC | CASSQIAGTSYNEQFF
TRBD1 | few | TRBJ2-6 | TRBV18 | TGTGCCAGCTCACCAGCATTGGGGACAGGGAACTCTGGGGCCAACGTCCTGACTTTC | CASSPALGTGNSGANVLTF
TRBD1 | - | TRBJ2-7 | TRBV29-1 | TGCAGCTTTAGGGGACAGCATCGCTCCTACGAGCAGTACTTC | CSFRGQHRSYEQYF
- | - | TRBJ2-1 | TRBV20-1 | TGCAGTGCTAGAGCATCGGGTGGTGAGCAGTTCTTC | CSARASGGEQFF
- | many | TRBJ2-3 | TRBV7-2 | TGTGCCAGCAGCGCCCAAAGGGTAGGGGATACGCAGTATTTT | CASSAQRVGDTQYF
- | many | TRBJ2-2 | TRBV7-9 | TGTGCCAGCAGCCAACCTTCCGGGGAGCTGTTTTTT | CASSQPSGELFF
TRBD1 | - | TRBJ1-6 | TRBV7-2 | TGTGCCAGCAGCTTAGCGGGACAGATAAATTCACCCCTCCACTTT | CASSLAGQINSPLHF
- | - | TRBJ1-1 | TRBV18 | TGTGCCAGCTCGTCGGTTGAAAGGGTCACTGAAGCTTTCTTT | CASSSVERVTEAFF
- | many | TRBJ2-2 | TRBV7-6 | TGTGCCAGCAGCCTAGGGAACACCGGGGAGCTGTTTTTT | CASSLGNTGELFF
TRBD2 | many | TRBJ2-1 | TRBV7-2 | TGTGCCAGCCGATCTAGCGGGGCCTACAATGAGCAGTTCTTC | CASRSSGAYNEQFF
TRBD1 | - | TRBJ1-1 | TRBV29-1 | TGCAGCGTAGGGACAGGGGGCACTGAAGCTTTCTTT | CSVGTGGTEAFF
- | many | TRBJ2-7 | TRBV11-2 | TGTGCCAGCAGCCCAAGGCGGGACGAGCAGTACTTC | CASSPRRDEQYF
TRBD1 | few | TRBJ1-3 | TRBV3-1 | TGTGCCAGCAGTCCCAGGGGGCTGGGCGGAAACACCATATATTTT | CASSPRGLGGNTIYF
TRBD1 | few | TRBJ2-3 | TRBV30 | TGTGCCTGGAGGCCGTGGGACAGGGGAACAGATACGCAGTATTTT | CAWRPWDRGTDTQYF
TRBD1 | few | TRBJ2-7 | TRBV10-3 | TGTGCCATCAGTGAGACAGGGGGTTACGAGCAGTACTTC | CAISETGGYEQYF
- | - | TRBJ2-2 | TRBV7-9 | TGTGCCAGCAGCTTATTCCAAGGGGAGCTGTTTTTT | CASSLFQGELFF
- | many | TRBJ2-6 | TRBV6-5 | TGTGCCAGCACCCCGGACAGCCCTGGGGCCAACGTCCTGACTTTC | CASTPDSPGANVLTF
- | - | TRBJ2-5 | TRBV2 | TGTGCCAGCAGTTTGGACTGGCTGGGGGAAAAGACCCAGTACTTC | CASSLDWLGEKTQYF
- | few | TRBJ2-7 | TRBV7-2 | TGTGCCAGCAGCTTGGGACTTGACTCCTACGAGCAGTACTTC | CASSLGLDSYEQYF
- | - | TRBJ1-2 | TRBV4-1 | TGCGCCAGCAGCCAGGGGGGTGTACCCTATGGCTACACCTTC | CASSQGGVPYGYTF
- | many | TRBJ2-4 | TRBV28 | TGTGCCAGCACCCGGAGGGGGTTTCAAAACATTCAGTACTTC | CASTRRGFQNIQYF
TRBD1 | few | TRBJ1-1 | TRBV6-2/TRBV6-3 | TGTGCCAGCAGTTCACGGACAGGGGGGATCACTGAAGCTTTCTTT | CASSSRTGGITEAFF
TRBD1 | few | TRBJ1-1 | TRBV19 | TGTGCCAGTAGTATTGGACAGGTCAACACTGAAGCTTTCTTT | CASSIGQVNTEAFF
- | many | TRBJ1-2 | TRBV6-2/TRBV6-3 | TGTGCCAGCAGCCCAGGAGGCTATGGCTACACCTTC | CASSPGGYGYTF
TRBD2 | many | TRBJ2-2 | TRBV7-3 | TGTGCCAGCACCGCGACTAGCGGGAGGCCCCTCGGTGGTGGGGAGCTGTTTTTT | CASTATSGRPLGGGELFF
- | many | TRBJ1-1 | TRBV12-3/TRBV12-4 | TGTGCCAGCAGTTTTGATAAGGTTTTCTTT | CASSFDKVFF
- | few | TRBJ2-3 | TRBV29-1 | TGCAGCGTTGTTGGGGGCCTTGGGGCAGATACGCAGTATTTT | CSVVGGLGADTQYF
- | - | TRBJ2-7 | TRBV19 | TGTGCCAGTAGTATCCGGGTCTCCTACGAGCAGTACTTC | CASSIRVSYEQYF
- | many | TRBJ1-4 | TRBV4-3 | TGCGCCAGCAGCCAAGGTTCTACAGGGACGGCTAATGAAAAACTGTTTTTT | CASSQGSTGTANEKLFF
- | - | TRBJ2-1 | TRBV5-5 | TGTGCCAGCAGCTTTTCCCCCGCTGAGCAGTTCTTC | CASSFSPAEQFF
- | few | TRBJ1-1 | TRBV29-1 | TGCAGCGTTGCCTTCAACACTGAAGCTTTCTTT | CSVAFNTEAFF
- | many | TRBJ2-7 | TRBV12-3/TRBV12-4 | TGTGCCAGCATGGTTGGGAGTGAGCAGTACTTC | CASMVGSEQYF
TRBD2 | few | TRBJ2-2 | TRBV9 | TGTGCCAGCAGCTTGTACGGGGGGGCCCGCGCCGGGGAGCTGTTTTTT | CASSLYGGARAGELFF
TRBD2 | few | TRBJ2-5 | TRBV20-1 | TGCAGTGCTAAAGCGGGAGTTCTAGAGACCCAGTACTTC | CSAKAGVLETQYF
- | few | TRBJ2-4 | TRBV20-1 | TGCAGTGCTAGAGATGGGCGGATTGACATTCAGTACTTC | CSARDGRIDIQYF
- | many | TRBJ2-2 | TRBV6-2/TRBV6-3 | TGTGCCAGCAATAGCCGCCTGATCACCGGGGAGCTGTTTTTT | CASNSRLITGELFF
- | few | TRBJ2-3 | TRBV20-1 | TGCAGTGCTAGAGTGGGAGCTAGCACAGATACGCAGTATTTT | CSARVGASTDTQYF
- | - | TRBJ1-2 | TRBV9 | TGTGCCAGCAGCGTATCCACCTTGGGGGGCTACACCTTC | CASSVSTLGGYTF
- | - | TRBJ1-5 | TRBV12-3/TRBV12-4 | TGTGCCAGCAGTTTATGGGGGTCTCTTCAGCCCCAGCATTTT | CASSLWGSLQPQHF
TRBD2 | many | TRBJ2-3 | TRBV6-1 | TGTGCCAGCAGTGAAAGGGCTAGCGGGAGGATCAGCACAGATACGCAGTATTTT | CASSERASGRISTDTQYF
- | - | TRBJ1-1 | TRBV25-1 | TGTGCCAGCAGTGCAGGGAAGGCTTTCTTT | CASSAGKAFF
TRBD2 | few | TRBJ2-3 | TRBV7-9 | TGTGCCAGCAGCACTGCGGGGGCAGATACGCAGTATTTT | CASSTAGADTQYF
- | many | TRBJ1-2 | TRBV27 | TGTGCCAGCAGTTTCCGCAGGACAGATGTACCCTATGGCTACACCTTC | CASSFRRTDVPYGYTF
- | few | TRBJ2-2 | TRBV2 | TGTGCCACGGGGGGCAACACCGGGGAGCTGTTTTTT | CATGGNTGELFF
TRBD2 | - | TRBJ2-7 | TRBV3-1 | TGTGCCAGCAGCCCGACTAGCAGCTCCTACGAGCAGTACTTC | CASSPTSSSYEQYF
- | - | TRBJ1-2 | TRBV6-5 | TGTGCCAGCAGTTACAGTGAGGAGGGGAACTATGGCTACACCTTC | CASSYSEEGNYGYTF